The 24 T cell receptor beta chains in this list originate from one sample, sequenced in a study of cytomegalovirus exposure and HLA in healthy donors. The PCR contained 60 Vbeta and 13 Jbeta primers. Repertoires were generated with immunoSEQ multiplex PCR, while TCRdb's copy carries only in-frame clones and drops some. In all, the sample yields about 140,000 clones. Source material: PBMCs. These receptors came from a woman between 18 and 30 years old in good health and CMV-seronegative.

The CDR3 nucleotides read TGTGCCAGCAGTAAGGACAGCTCCTACGAGCAGTACTTC. Residues: CASSKDSSYEQYF. The chain has TRBV6-5 and TRBJ2-7, with D possibly being TRBD1 (6 bases). This CDR3 region has 13 residues. Between the trimmed V and J ends, which lost 5 bases and 0 bases, there was a span of 8 bases. Per the germline V gene, CDR1 is MNHEY and CDR2 is SVGAGI.

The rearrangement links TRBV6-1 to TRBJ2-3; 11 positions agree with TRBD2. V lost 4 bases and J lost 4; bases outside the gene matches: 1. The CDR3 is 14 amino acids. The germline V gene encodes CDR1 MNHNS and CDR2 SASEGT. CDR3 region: CASSGLAGSDTQYF. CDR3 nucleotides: TGTGCCAGCAGTGGACTAGCGGGGTCAGATACGCAGTATTTT.

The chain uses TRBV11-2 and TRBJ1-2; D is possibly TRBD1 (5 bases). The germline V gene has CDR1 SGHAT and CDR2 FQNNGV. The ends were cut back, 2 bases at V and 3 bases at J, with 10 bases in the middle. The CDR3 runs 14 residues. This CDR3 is CASSLTGPYYGYTF. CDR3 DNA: TGTGCCAGCAGCTTAACAGGCCCCTACTATGGCTACACCTTC.

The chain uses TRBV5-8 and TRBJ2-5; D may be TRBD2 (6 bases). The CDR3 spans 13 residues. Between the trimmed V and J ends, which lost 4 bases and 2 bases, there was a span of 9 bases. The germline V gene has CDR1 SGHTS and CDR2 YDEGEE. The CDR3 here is CASSAGLQETQYF. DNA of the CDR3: TGTGCCAGCAGCGCGGGATTACAAGAGACCCAGTACTTC. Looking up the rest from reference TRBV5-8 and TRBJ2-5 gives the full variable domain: EAGVTQSPTHLIKTRGQQATLRCSPISGHTSVYWYQQALGLGLQFLLWYDEGEERNRGNFPPRFSGRQFPNYSSELNVNALELEDSALYLCASSAGLQETQYFGPGTRLLVL.

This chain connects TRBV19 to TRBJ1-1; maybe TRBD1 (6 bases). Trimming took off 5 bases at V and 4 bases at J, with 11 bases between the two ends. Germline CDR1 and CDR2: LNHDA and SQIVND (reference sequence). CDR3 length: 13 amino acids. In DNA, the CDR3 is TGTGCCAGTAGTCCCCTCAGGGGCACTGAAGCTTTCTTT. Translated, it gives CASSPLRGTEAFF. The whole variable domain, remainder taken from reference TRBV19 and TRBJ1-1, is DGGITQSPKYLFRKEGQNVTLSCEQNLNHDAMYWYRQDPGQGLRLIYYSQIVNDFQKGDIAEGYSVSREKKESFPLTVTSAQKNPTAFYLCASSPLRGTEAFFGQGTRLTVV.

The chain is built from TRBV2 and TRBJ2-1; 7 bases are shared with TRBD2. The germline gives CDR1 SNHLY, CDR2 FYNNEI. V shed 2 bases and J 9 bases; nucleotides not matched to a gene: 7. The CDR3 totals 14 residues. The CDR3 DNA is TGTGCCAGCAGTGAAACGGCGGGAGTGGGTGAGCAGTTCTTC. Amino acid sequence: CASSETAGVGEQFF.

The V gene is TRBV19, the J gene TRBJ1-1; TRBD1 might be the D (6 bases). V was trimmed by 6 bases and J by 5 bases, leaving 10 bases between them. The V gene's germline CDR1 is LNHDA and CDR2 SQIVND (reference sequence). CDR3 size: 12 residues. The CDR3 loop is CASREQGTEAFF. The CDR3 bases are TGTGCCAGTAGAGAACAGGGTACTGAAGCTTTCTTT.

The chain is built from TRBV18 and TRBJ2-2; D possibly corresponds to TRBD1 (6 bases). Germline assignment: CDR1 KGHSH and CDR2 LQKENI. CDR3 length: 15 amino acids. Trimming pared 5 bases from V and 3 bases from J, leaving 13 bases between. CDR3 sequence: CASSAGTPYTGELFF. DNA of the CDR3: TGTGCCAGCTCAGCCGGGACACCTTACACCGGGGAGCTGTTTTTT.

CDR3 sequence reads: CASSLAYDEQFF. CDR3 nucleotides: TGTGCCAGCAGCTTAGCGTATGATGAGCAGTTCTTC. The J gene is TRBJ2-1, the V gene TRBV7-6, with no clear D. Per the germline V gene, CDR1 is SGHVS and CDR2 is FNYEAQ. V lost 0 bases, J lost 8 bases, and 5 bases lay in between. The CDR3 sequence is 12 residues long.

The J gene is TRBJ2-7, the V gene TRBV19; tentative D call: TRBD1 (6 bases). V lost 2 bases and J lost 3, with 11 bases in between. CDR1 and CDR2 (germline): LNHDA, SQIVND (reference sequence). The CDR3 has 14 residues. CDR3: CASSIQGRSYEQYF. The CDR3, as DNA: TGTGCCAGTAGTATACAGGGGAGAAGCTACGAGCAGTACTTC.

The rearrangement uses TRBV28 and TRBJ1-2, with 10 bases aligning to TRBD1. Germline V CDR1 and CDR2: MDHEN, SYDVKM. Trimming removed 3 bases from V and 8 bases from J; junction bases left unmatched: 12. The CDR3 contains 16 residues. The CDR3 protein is CASSLATGGDGSGYTF. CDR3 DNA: TGTGCCAGCAGTTTGGCGACAGGGGGCGATGGGTCCGGCTACACCTTC.

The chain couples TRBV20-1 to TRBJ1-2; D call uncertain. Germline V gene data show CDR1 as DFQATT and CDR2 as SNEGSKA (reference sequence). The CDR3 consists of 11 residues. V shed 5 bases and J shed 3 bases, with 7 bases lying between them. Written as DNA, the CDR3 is TGCAGTGCTTATCCAGACTATGGCTACACCTTC. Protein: CSAYPDYGYTF.

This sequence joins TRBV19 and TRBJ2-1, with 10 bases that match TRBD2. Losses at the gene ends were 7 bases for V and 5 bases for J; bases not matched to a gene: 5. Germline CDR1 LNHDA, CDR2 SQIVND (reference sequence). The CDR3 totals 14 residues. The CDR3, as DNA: TGTGCCAGTAAGGTAGCGGGAGGCCACAATGAGCAGTTCTTC. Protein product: CASKVAGGHNEQFF.

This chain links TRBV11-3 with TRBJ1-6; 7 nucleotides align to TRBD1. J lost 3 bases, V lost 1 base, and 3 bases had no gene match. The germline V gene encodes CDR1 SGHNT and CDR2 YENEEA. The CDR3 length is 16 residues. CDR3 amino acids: CASSLVRDSYNSPLHF. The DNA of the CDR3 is TGTGCCAGCAGCTTAGTCAGGGACAGCTATAATTCACCCCTCCACTTT.

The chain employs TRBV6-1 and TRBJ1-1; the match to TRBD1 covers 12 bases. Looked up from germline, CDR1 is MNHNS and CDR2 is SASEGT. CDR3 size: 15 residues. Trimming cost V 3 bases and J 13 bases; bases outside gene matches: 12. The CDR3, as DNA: TGTGCCAGCAGTGAGCTGACCGGGACAGGGGGCAAAGTTTTCTTT. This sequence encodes CASSELTGTGGKVFF.

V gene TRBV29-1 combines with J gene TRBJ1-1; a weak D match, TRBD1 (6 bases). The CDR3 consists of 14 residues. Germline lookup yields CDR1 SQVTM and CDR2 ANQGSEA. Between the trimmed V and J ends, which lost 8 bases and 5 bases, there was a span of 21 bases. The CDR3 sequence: CSPARDTSGTEAFF. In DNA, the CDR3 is TGCAGCCCTGCCCGGGACACCTCGGGAACTGAAGCTTTCTTT.

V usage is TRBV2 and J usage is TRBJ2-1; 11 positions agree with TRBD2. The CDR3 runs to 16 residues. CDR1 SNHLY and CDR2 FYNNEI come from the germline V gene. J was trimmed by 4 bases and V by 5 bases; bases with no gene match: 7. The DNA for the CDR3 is TGTGCCAGCAGTTCCGGGACTAGCGGACCATACAATGAGCAGTTCTTC. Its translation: CASSSGTSGPYNEQFF.

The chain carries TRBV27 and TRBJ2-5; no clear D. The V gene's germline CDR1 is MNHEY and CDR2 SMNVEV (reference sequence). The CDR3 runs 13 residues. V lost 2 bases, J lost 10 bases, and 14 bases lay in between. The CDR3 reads CASSLTYSSIQYF. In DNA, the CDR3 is TGTGCCAGCAGTTTAACTTATTCAAGTATCCAGTACTTC.

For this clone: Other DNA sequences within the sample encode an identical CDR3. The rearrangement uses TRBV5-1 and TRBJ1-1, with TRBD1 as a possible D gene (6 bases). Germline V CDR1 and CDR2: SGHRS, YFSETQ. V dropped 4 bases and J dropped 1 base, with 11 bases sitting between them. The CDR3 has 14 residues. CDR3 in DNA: TGCGCCAGCAGCACGGGACAACCGAACACTGAAGCTTTCTTT. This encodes CASSTGQPNTEAFF.

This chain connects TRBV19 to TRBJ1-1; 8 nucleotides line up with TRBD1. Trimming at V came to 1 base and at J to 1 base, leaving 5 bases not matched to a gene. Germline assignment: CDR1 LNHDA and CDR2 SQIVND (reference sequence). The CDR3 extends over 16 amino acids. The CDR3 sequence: CASSIGRGQENTEAFF. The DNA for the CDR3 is TGTGCCAGTAGTATAGGCAGGGGGCAAGAGAACACTGAAGCTTTCTTT.

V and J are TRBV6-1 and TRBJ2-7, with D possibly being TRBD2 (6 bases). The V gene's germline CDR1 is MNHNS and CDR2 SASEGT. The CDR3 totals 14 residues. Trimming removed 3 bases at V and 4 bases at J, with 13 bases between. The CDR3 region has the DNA TGTGCCAGCAGTGACAGGGAGGCAGTATACGAGCAGTACTTC. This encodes CASSDREAVYEQYF.

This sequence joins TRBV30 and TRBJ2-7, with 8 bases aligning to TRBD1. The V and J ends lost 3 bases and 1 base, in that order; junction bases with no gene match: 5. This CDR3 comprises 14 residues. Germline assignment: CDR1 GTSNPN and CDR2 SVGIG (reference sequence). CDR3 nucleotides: TGTGCCTGGAGCTCTAGGACAGGGTCCTACGAGCAGTACTTC. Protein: CAWSSRTGSYEQYF. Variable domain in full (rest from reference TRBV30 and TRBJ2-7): SQTIHQWPATLVQPVGSPLSLECTVEGTSNPNLYWYRQAAGRGLQLLFYSVGIGQISSEVPQNLSASRPQDRQFILSSKKLLLSDSGFYLCAWSSRTGSYEQYFGPGTRLTVT.

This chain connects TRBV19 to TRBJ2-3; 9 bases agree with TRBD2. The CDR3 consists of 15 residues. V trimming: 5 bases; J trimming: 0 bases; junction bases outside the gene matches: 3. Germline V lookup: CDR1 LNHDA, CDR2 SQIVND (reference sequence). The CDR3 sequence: CASSPLAGSTDTQYF. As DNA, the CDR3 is TGTGCCAGTAGTCCTCTAGCGGGAAGCACAGATACGCAGTATTTT.

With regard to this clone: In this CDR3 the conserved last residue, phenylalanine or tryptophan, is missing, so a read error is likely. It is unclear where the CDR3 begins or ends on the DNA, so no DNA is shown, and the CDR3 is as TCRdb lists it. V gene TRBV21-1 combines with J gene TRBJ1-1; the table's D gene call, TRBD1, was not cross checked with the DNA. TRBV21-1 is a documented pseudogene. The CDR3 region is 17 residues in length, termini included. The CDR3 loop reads CASSNPCWAGMNTEAFS.